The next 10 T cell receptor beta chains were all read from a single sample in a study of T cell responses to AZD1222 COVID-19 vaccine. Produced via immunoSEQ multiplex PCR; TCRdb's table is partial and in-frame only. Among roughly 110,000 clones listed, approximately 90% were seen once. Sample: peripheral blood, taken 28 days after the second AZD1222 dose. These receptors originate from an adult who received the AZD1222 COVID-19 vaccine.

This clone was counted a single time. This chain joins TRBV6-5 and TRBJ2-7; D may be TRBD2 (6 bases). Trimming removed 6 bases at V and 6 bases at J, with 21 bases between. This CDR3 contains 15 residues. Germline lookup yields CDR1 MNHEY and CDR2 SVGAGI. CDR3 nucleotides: TGTGCCAGCAGCCCCCAAGCGGGCCCGTTTTTCGAGCAGTACTTC. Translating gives CASSPQAGPFFEQYF.

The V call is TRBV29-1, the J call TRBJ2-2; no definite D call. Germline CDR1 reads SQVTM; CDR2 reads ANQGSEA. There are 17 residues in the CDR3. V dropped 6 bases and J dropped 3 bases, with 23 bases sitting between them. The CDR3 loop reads CSVPVQEPSPYTGELFF. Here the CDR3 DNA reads TGCAGCGTCCCCGTTCAGGAGCCCTCCCCCTACACCGGGGAGCTGTTTTTT.

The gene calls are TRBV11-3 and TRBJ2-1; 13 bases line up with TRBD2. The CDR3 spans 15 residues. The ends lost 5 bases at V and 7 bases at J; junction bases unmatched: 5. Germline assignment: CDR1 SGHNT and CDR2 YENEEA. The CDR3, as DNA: TGTGCCAGCAGCCTACGACTAGCGGGAGGTAATGAGCAGTTCTTC. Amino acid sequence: CASSLRLAGGNEQFF.

CDR3 sequence reads: CASRSSGGGYNEQFF. CDR3 nucleotide sequence: TGTGCCAGCAGATCTAGTGGGGGAGGCTACAATGAGCAGTTCTTC. This sequence joins TRBV28 and TRBJ2-1; TRBD2 is a possible D gene (6 bases). Germline V gives CDR1 MDHEN, CDR2 SYDVKM. The CDR3 spans 15 residues. V was cut by 6 bases and J by 3 bases, with 15 bases left in between.

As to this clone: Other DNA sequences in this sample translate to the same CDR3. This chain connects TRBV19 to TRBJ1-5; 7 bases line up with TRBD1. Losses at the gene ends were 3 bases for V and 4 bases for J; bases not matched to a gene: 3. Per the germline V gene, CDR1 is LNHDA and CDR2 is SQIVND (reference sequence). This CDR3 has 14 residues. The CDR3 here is CASSIRDRNQPQHF. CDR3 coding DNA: TGTGCCAGTAGTATCCGGGACAGAAATCAGCCCCAGCATTTT. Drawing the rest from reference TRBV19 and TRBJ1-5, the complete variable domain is DGGITQSPKYLFRKEGQNVTLSCEQNLNHDAMYWYRQDPGQGLRLIYYSQIVNDFQKGDIAEGYSVSREKKESFPLTVTSAQKNPTAFYLCASSIRDRNQPQHFGDGTRLSIL.

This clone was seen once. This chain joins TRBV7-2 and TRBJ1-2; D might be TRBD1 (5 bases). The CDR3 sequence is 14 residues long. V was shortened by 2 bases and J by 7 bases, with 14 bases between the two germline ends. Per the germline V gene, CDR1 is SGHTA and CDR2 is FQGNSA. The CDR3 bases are TGTGCCAGCAGCTTATCCCCGGAAGGGGCTGGCTACACCTTC. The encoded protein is CASSLSPEGAGYTF.

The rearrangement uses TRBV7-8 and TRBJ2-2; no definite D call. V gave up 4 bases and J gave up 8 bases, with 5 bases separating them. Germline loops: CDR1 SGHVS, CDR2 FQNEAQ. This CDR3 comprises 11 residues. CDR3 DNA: TGTGCCAGCAGCTACCTAGGGGAGCTGTTTTTT. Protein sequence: CASSYLGELFF.

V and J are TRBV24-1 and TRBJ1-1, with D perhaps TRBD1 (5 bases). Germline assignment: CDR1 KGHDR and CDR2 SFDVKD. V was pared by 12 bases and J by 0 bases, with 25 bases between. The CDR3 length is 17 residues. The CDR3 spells CAAHSEGPPFMNTEAFF. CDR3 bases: TGTGCCGCTCACTCGGAGGGACCCCCTTTTATGAACACTGAAGCTTTCTTT.

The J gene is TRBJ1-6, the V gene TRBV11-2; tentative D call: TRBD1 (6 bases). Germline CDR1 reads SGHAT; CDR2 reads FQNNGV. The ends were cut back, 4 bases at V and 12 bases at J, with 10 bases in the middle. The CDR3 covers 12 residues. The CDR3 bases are TGTGCCAGCAGCTCCACAGGGCAACCCCTCCACTTT. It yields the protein CASSSTGQPLHF.

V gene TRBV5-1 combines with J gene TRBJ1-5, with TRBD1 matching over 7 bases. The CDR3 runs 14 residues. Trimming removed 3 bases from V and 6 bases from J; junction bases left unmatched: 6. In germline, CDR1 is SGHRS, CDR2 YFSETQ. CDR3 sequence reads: CASSSGTDGQPQHF. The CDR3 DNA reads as TGCGCCAGCAGCTCAGGGACAGATGGTCAGCCCCAGCATTTT.